The present entry profiles one TCR beta chain with its context. The antigen is not known. This entry comes from a study of shared clonotypes between healthy human individuals. Study findings and constraints: Generation of non-shared clonotypes was less probable than generation of clonotypes shared by all four donors. Rarefaction gave evidence that sorted-subset sequencing remained incomplete despite large depth.

CDR3 size: 17 residues. Germline assignment: CDR1 SGHRS and CDR2 YFSETQ. V lost 4 bases and J lost 7; bases outside the gene matches: 19. CD4+ cells underwent separation, giving CD45RA+ naive and CD45RA-negative memory subsets. As handled by the study authors: Filtering differed because ImmunoSEQ produced junction-only sequences that carried no quality scores. Sequencing used immunoSEQ multiplex PCR; TCRdb keeps in-frame clones, though not all of them. V, J and clone size are those of that table, while D and trimming were read from the DNA. The repertoire has around 700,000 clones, around 74% of them found once; the top ten carry roughly 1.7%.

This chain links TRBV5-1 with TRBJ2-7, with TRBD2 matching over 8 bases. The source of this sequence is a woman aged 25 to 39 in good health. The sequenced sample was memory CD4+ T cells sorted from blood. As for subset: CD45RA-negative fraction. CDR3 in DNA: TGCGCCAGCAGCCCGACACCTCGAGCGAGCGGGAGCGAAGAGCAGTACTTC. It yields the protein CASSPTPRASGSEEQYF.